This TCR beta chain was sequenced for a study of cytomegalovirus exposure and HLA in healthy donors. A few counts support this clone. CDR3 length: 17 residues. Germline loops: CDR1 SGDLS, CDR2 YYNGEE. Trimming took 0 bases from V and 3 from J; bases not matched to a gene: 3. Use of 60 Vbeta and 13 Jbeta primers characterized the PCR. Some clones are missing from TCRdb's copy, which holds only in-frame ones; the method was immunoSEQ multiplex PCR. The repertoire has fewer than 50,000 clones, under 70% of them found once; the top ten carry 12%. The sequence came from a man aged 55 to 70 in good health and CMV-seropositive. Sequencing input: PBMCs. The V and J genes are TRBV9 and TRBJ2-3, with 14 bases identical to TRBD2. CDR3 protein: CASSVGGTSGSTDTQYF. In nucleotides, the CDR3 is TGTGCCAGCAGCGTAGGGGGGACTAGCGGGAGTACAGATACGCAGTATTTT.